These T cell receptor beta chains were read from a single sample in a study of blood T cell repertoires in COVID-19. Measured with immunoSEQ multiplex PCR; TCRdb has only the in-frame clones, and not every one. This sample has 100,000 to 150,000 clones, with about 85% found just once. Sequencing used peripheral blood. The receptors come from a man older than 75 with active or convalescent COVID-19. Both conserved end residues are part of each CDR3. The D gene is left open where the match is weak. Some rows mark clone size as missing; the rest say once, few, many or name a class of expanded clone.

D: TRBD1
size: .
V: TRBV7-8
length: 15
J: TRBJ1-2
CDR3: CASSLRRDRNYGYTF
DNA: TGTGCCAGCAGCTTGAGGAGGGACAGGAACTATGGCTACACCTTC

D: TRBD1
size: .
V: TRBV5-6
length: 15
J: TRBJ2-7
CDR3: CASSPGTGSSYEQYF
DNA: TGTGCCAGCAGCCCAGGGACAGGGAGCTCCTACGAGCAGTACTTC

D: .
size: .
V: TRBV10-3
length: 14
J: TRBJ2-3
CDR3: CAIKGGRGEDTQYF
DNA: TGTGCCATCAAAGGCGGCAGAGGAGAAGATACGCAGTATTTT

D: .
size: .
V: TRBV14
length: 13
J: TRBJ1-6
CDR3: CASSQDRGSPLHF
DNA: TGTGCCAGCAGCCAAGATCGGGGTTCACCCCTCCACTTT

D: .
size: .
V: TRBV7-2
length: 15
J: TRBJ1-5
CDR3: CASSLTGSSNQPQHF
DNA: TGTGCCAGCAGTCTAACAGGGTCTAGCAATCAGCCCCAGCATTTT

D: .
size: once
V: TRBV28
length: 14
J: TRBJ2-3
CDR3: CASSDFGSTDTQYF
DNA: TGTGCCAGCAGCGACTTCGGAAGCACAGATACGCAGTATTTT

D: .
size: few
V: TRBV18
length: 16
J: TRBJ1-3
CDR3: CASSPVGARSGNTIYF
DNA: TGTGCCAGCTCACCAGTGGGAGCGAGGTCTGGAAACACCATATATTTT

D: .
size: .
V: TRBV15
length: 15
J: TRBJ1-2
CDR3: CATSLGTPQNYGYTF
DNA: TGTGCCACCAGCCTTGGGACACCCCAGAACTATGGCTACACCTTC

D: TRBD2
size: .
V: TRBV24-1
length: 16
J: TRBJ2-3
CDR3: CATSRSLAGSTDTQYF
DNA: TGTGCCACCAGCCGCTCTCTAGCGGGGTCCACAGATACGCAGTATTTT

D: .
size: .
V: TRBV1
length: 21
J: TRBJ1-4
CDR3: CTSSQKLSDRGHSPTNEKLFF
DNA: TGCACCAGCAGCCAAAAACTCTCCGACAGGGGGCATAGCCCAACTAATGAAAAACTGTTTTTT

D: TRBD1
size: .
V: TRBV2
length: 15
J: TRBJ2-7
CDR3: CASSALDRGSDEQYF
DNA: TGTGCCAGCAGTGCTCTCGACAGGGGATCCGACGAGCAGTACTTC

D: TRBD2
size: .
V: TRBV7-2
length: 15
J: TRBJ2-4
CDR3: CASSLTGTNKNIQYF
DNA: TGTGCCAGCAGCTTGACCGGGACTAACAAAAACATTCAGTACTTC

D: TRBD1
size: .
V: TRBV5-1
length: 17
J: TRBJ2-6
CDR3: CASSSGQGPGGANVLTF
DNA: TGCGCCAGCAGCTCTGGACAGGGACCGGGAGGGGCCAACGTCCTGACTTTC

D: .
size: .
V: TRBV3-1/TRBV3-2
length: 13
J: TRBJ2-2
CDR3: CASSQRFGGELFF
DNA: TGTGCCAGCAGCCAACGGTTCGGGGGGGAGCTGTTTTTT

D: TRBD1
size: .
V: TRBV6-1
length: 15
J: TRBJ1-4
CDR3: CASSEGQGGSEKLFF
DNA: TGTGCCAGCAGTGAAGGACAGGGGGGGAGTGAAAAACTGTTTTTT

D: .
size: .
V: TRBV12-5
length: 14
J: TRBJ1-1
CDR3: CASAWGGGVTEAFF
DNA: TGTGCTAGTGCCTGGGGGGGAGGTGTCACTGAAGCTTTCTTT

D: TRBD1
size: .
V: TRBV6-2/TRBV6-3
length: 14
J: TRBJ1-5
CDR3: CASSIQGQNQPQHF
DNA: TGTGCCAGCAGTATACAGGGGCAAAATCAGCCCCAGCATTTT

D: .
size: few
V: TRBV29-1
length: 12
J: TRBJ1-1
CDR3: CSVVRVKTEAFF
DNA: TGCAGCGTTGTTCGGGTCAAGACTGAAGCTTTCTTT

D: .
size: .
V: TRBV27
length: 16
J: TRBJ1-6
CDR3: CASSADTGGYNSPLHF
DNA: TGTGCCAGCAGTGCAGACACGGGAGGGTATAATTCACCCCTCCACTTT

D: .
size: .
V: TRBV19
length: 15
J: TRBJ1-6
CDR3: CASSPQGFYNSPLHF
DNA: TGTGCCAGTAGTCCACAGGGATTTTATAATTCACCCCTCCACTTT

D: .
size: .
V: TRBV5-6
length: 15
J: TRBJ2-1
CDR3: CASSLGNDEGNEQFF
DNA: TGTGCCAGCAGCTTGGGGAATGATGAGGGCAATGAGCAGTTCTTC

D: TRBD1
size: .
V: TRBV18
length: 16
J: TRBJ1-5
CDR3: CASSPQTGAGNQPQHF
DNA: TGTGCCAGCTCACCTCAGACAGGGGCAGGCAATCAGCCCCAGCATTTT

D: TRBD1
size: .
V: TRBV6-2/TRBV6-3
length: 15
J: TRBJ2-1
CDR3: CASSYIPDRPHEQFF
DNA: TGTGCCAGCAGTTACATCCCGGACAGGCCCCATGAGCAGTTCTTC

D: .
size: .
V: TRBV3-1/TRBV3-2
length: 13
J: TRBJ2-1
CDR3: CASSLQGTNEQFF
DNA: TGTGCCAGCAGCCTCCAGGGAACGAATGAGCAGTTCTTC

D: TRBD2
size: .
V: TRBV6-4
length: 14
J: TRBJ2-3
CDR3: CASSERGGTDTQYF
DNA: TGTGCCAGCAGTGAGCGGGGGGGCACAGATACGCAGTATTTT

D: .
size: .
V: TRBV19
length: 15
J: TRBJ2-7
CDR3: CASSKGGGISYEQYF
DNA: TGTGCCAGTAGTAAGGGCGGGGGCATCTCCTACGAGCAGTACTTC

D: TRBD2
size: .
V: TRBV5-1
length: 13
J: TRBJ2-7
CDR3: CASSLERGYEQYF
DNA: TGCGCCAGCAGCTTGGAGCGGGGCTACGAGCAGTACTTC

D: TRBD2
size: .
V: TRBV12-3/TRBV12-4
length: 12
J: TRBJ2-5
CDR3: CASSAAGETQYF
DNA: TGTGCCAGCAGTGCAGCGGGGGAGACCCAGTACTTC

D: TRBD2
size: few
V: TRBV11-2
length: 15
J: TRBJ2-7
CDR3: CASSAGTSGGYEQYF
DNA: TGTGCCAGCAGCGCAGGGACTAGCGGGGGCTACGAGCAGTACTTC

D: TRBD1
size: .
V: TRBV7-6
length: 15
J: TRBJ2-7
CDR3: CASSRIKGQAHEQYF
DNA: TGTGCCAGCAGCAGGATTAAAGGACAGGCCCACGAGCAGTACTTC

D: .
size: medium-sized
V: TRBV19
length: 13
J: TRBJ2-5
CDR3: CASSIRQQETQYF
DNA: TGTGCCAGTAGTATTCGACAGCAAGAGACCCAGTACTTC

D: TRBD1
size: .
V: TRBV5-1
length: 14
J: TRBJ1-1
CDR3: CASSPRTGRDEAFF
DNA: TGCGCCAGCAGCCCAAGGACAGGGCGAGATGAAGCTTTCTTT

D: .
size: .
V: TRBV5-6
length: 13
J: TRBJ1-2
CDR3: CASSRTPPYGYTF
DNA: TGTGCCAGCAGTCGGACTCCCCCCTATGGCTACACCTTC

D: TRBD2
size: .
V: TRBV11-1
length: 15
J: TRBJ2-2
CDR3: CASSLAAGGPGELFF
DNA: TGTGCCAGCAGCTTAGCAGCGGGGGGGCCCGGGGAGCTGTTTTTT

D: TRBD2
size: .
V: TRBV19
length: 16
J: TRBJ2-7
CDR3: CASSAGRTSGSYEQYF
DNA: TGTGCCAGTAGTGCCGGCCGAACGAGCGGGAGTTACGAGCAGTACTTC